This is a list of T cell receptor beta chains from one sample in a study of blood T cell repertoires in COVID-19. Libraries were prepared by immunoSEQ multiplex PCR; TCRdb keeps only in-frame clonotypes and omits some of them. In the table there are around 25,000 clones, just over 90% of which are singletons. The specimen was peripheral blood. Receptor source: a human donor in a cohort sampled during active COVID-19. Each CDR3 is given with its conserved first and last residue. A D gene is named only where the DNA matches it firmly. The size entry is marked missing in some rows and otherwise reads once, few, many or a size class.

>TRBV6-6|TRBJ1-4|.|TRBD1
CASRAGTVNEKLFF
TGTGCCAGCAGGGCCGGGACAGTTAATGAAAAACTGTTTTTT
>TRBV7-2|TRBJ1-1|.|TRBD1
CASSPTGDRTEAFF
TGTGCCAGCAGTCCTACAGGGGACCGCACTGAAGCTTTCTTT
>TRBV28|TRBJ1-1|.|TRBD1
CASSETGQTNTEAFF
TGTGCCAGCAGTGAGACGGGACAGACCAACACTGAAGCTTTCTTT
>TRBV9|TRBJ1-6|.|TRBD1
CASSTRTGGHNSPLHF
TGTGCCAGCAGCACACGGACAGGGGGGCATAATTCACCCCTCCACTTT
>TRBV5-5|TRBJ2-7|.|TRBD1
CASRRTGGSYEQYF
TGTGCCAGCAGAAGGACAGGGGGAAGCTACGAGCAGTACTTC
>TRBV7-8|TRBJ2-7|.|TRBD1
CASSSQGAISYEQYF
TGTGCCAGCAGCTCACAGGGGGCGATCTCCTACGAGCAGTACTTC
>TRBV4-3|TRBJ2-5|.|.
CASSPGPGRETQYF
TGCGCCAGCAGCCCGGGACCGGGGAGGGAGACCCAGTACTTC
>TRBV6-5|TRBJ2-1|.|TRBD2
CASSYSTSGSGNEQFF
TGTGCCAGCAGTTACTCGACTAGCGGGAGTGGCAATGAGCAGTTCTTC
>TRBV6-2/TRBV6-3|TRBJ2-1|.|.
CASSATKNNEQFF
TGTGCCAGCAGTGCGACAAAAAACAATGAGCAGTTCTTC
>TRBV19|TRBJ1-5|.|.
CASSIRPAEEPQHF
TGTGCCAGTAGTATTAGGCCAGCTGAGGAGCCCCAGCATTTT
>TRBV5-6|TRBJ1-2|.|.
CASSLFSQGHYYGYTF
TGTGCCAGCAGCTTGTTTTCGCAGGGCCATTACTATGGCTACACCTTC
>TRBV19|TRBJ1-2|.|.
CASIDPRAPRGYGYTF
TGTGCCAGTATAGATCCCCGCGCACCCCGAGGCTATGGCTACACCTTC
>TRBV5-4|TRBJ1-2|.|.
CASTALTQGGYGYTF
TGTGCCAGCACCGCTCTTACGCAGGGTGGGTATGGCTACACCTTC
>TRBV2|TRBJ1-1|.|TRBD1
CASRNRDRGNTEAFF
TGTGCCAGCAGGAACAGGGACAGGGGAAACACTGAAGCTTTCTTT
>TRBV27|TRBJ1-1|.|TRBD1
CASAGTANTEAFF
TGTGCCAGCGCAGGGACAGCTAACACTGAAGCTTTCTTT
>TRBV4-1|TRBJ2-3|.|.
CASSQPTDTQYF
TGCGCCAGCAGCCAACCGACAGATACGCAGTATTTT
>TRBV5-4|TRBJ1-4|.|.
CASSLGSFVGQTNEKLFF
TGTGCCAGCAGCTTGGGTTCTTTTGTCGGACAGACTAATGAAAAACTGTTTTTT
>TRBV29-1|TRBJ1-4|.|.
CSAWAEATNEKLFF
TGCAGCGCGTGGGCCGAAGCAACTAATGAAAAACTGTTTTTT
>TRBV14|TRBJ2-1|.|TRBD2
CASSQLVGLADNEQFF
TGTGCCAGCAGCCAACTTGTAGGACTAGCGGACAATGAGCAGTTCTTC
>TRBV3-1/TRBV3-2|TRBJ2-2|.|.
CASSQDFTTGRTGELFF
TGTGCCAGCAGCCAAGATTTCACGACCGGCAGGACCGGGGAGCTGTTTTTT
>TRBV15|TRBJ2-4|.|TRBD2
CATSRDRAGGNPRAKNIQYF
TGTGCCACCAGCAGAGATAGGGCGGGGGGGAACCCGAGGGCCAAAAACATTCAGTACTTC
>TRBV18|TRBJ2-7|.|TRBD1
CASSLGTVSMWEQYF
TGTGCCAGCTCACTTGGGACAGTATCTATGTGGGAGCAGTACTTC
>TRBV5-1|TRBJ2-1|.|TRBD2
CASSLVGTSGANNEQFF
TGCGCCAGCAGCTTGGTAGGCACTAGCGGGGCCAACAATGAGCAGTTCTTC
>TRBV3-1/TRBV3-2|TRBJ2-4|.|.
CASSQGDLLAKNIQYF
TGTGCCAGCAGCCAAGGGGACTTACTAGCCAAAAACATTCAGTACTTC
>TRBV28|TRBJ1-2|.|.
CASSTPAGGVYGYTF
TGTGCCAGCAGCACACCTGCGGGAGGGGTCTATGGCTACACCTTC
>TRBV28|TRBJ2-5|.|TRBD2
CASSFYSGLAGGKETQYF
TGTGCCAGCAGTTTTTATTCAGGACTAGCGGGTGGAAAAGAGACCCAGTACTTC
>TRBV5-4|TRBJ1-5|few|.
CASSLDQAKPQHF
TGTGCCAGCAGCTTGGATCAGGCCAAGCCCCAGCATTTT